Following are 23 T cell receptor beta chains from one sample sequenced in a study of blood T cells in healthy people across ages. A sample-barcoded 5' primer and a J-beta primer mix were used in a second PCR of roughly 6 to 11 cycles. TCRdb itself ran the 5' RACE reads through MiXCR, one entry per CDR3 protein. The sample records fewer than 900,000 distinct CDR3 sequences, roughly 47% being singletons. The specimen was blood. These receptors were collected from a woman aged 60 to 75 in good health.

V usage is TRBV7-9 and J usage is TRBJ1-1; D may be TRBD1 (5 bases). This CDR3 spans 14 amino acids. Germline-derived CDR1 and CDR2 are SEHNR and FQNEAQ (reference sequence). V was trimmed by 3 bases and J by 1 base, leaving 9 bases between them. The CDR3, as DNA: TGTGCCAGCAGCTTGAAGGGGACGAACACTGAAGCTTTCTTT. Protein product: CASSLKGTNTEAFF.

The chain links TRBV20-1 to TRBJ2-1, with D perhaps matching TRBD2 (6 bases). V was pared by 6 bases and J by 7 bases, with 19 bases between. CDR1 is DFQATT, CDR2 SNEGSKA, per germline (reference sequence). This CDR3 has 14 residues. The CDR3 sequence: CSAPFRVRGNEQFF. The CDR3 DNA reads TGCAGTGCACCCTTTCGAGTCCGGGGGAATGAGCAGTTCTTC.

In this sample, this clonotype turned up many times. The chain combines TRBV20-1 with TRBJ2-3; D ambiguous. Germline CDR1 and CDR2: DFQATT and SNEGSKA (reference sequence). The CDR3 has 14 amino acids. V was clipped by 0 bases and J by 6 bases, with 13 bases between them. The CDR3 protein is CSARDMGFGDTQYF. CDR3 sequence (DNA): TGCAGTGCTAGAGATATGGGGTTCGGTGATACGCAGTATTTT.

This clonotype was counted ten times or more. The chain links TRBV29-1 to TRBJ2-7, with 7 bases identical to TRBD1. The CDR3 is made up of 12 amino acids. Germline-derived CDR1 and CDR2 are SQVTM and ANQGSEA. The V and J ends lost 7 bases and 2 bases, in that order; junction bases with no gene match: 5. The CDR3 DNA follows: TGCAGCGCTAACAGGGGAACCTACGAGCAGTACTTC. Translating gives CSANRGTYEQYF.

The CDR3 DNA is TGTGCCAGCACCCGGGACGACCCCTACAATGAGCAGTACTTC. This encodes CASTRDDPYNEQYF. This chain joins TRBV6-2 or TRBV6-3 and TRBJ2-7; D tentatively reads TRBD1 or TRBD2 (5 bases each). V lost 7 bases and J lost 7, with 20 bases in between. This CDR3 has 14 amino acids. Per germline, CDR1 MNHEY and CDR2 SVGEGT.

CDR3 nucleotide sequence: TGTGCCAGCAGCTTTGACAGACAGGAGCAGTACTTC. Protein sequence: CASSFDRQEQYF. This chain joins TRBV7-2 and TRBJ2-7; the D gene is possibly TRBD1 (5 bases). CDR3 size: 12 residues. CDR1 is SGHTA and CDR2 is FQGNSA in the germline V gene. Trimming took off 3 bases at V and 7 bases at J, with 10 bases between the two ends.

The chain uses TRBV3-1 and TRBJ2-7; 7 bases fit TRBD2. The CDR3 extends over 16 amino acids. Germline V gene data show CDR1 as LGHDT and CDR2 as YNNKEL (reference sequence). The V and J ends lost 4 bases and 7 bases, in that order; junction bases with no gene match: 16. CDR3 bases: TGTGCCAGCAGCCCTCCGTGGGTTGGGGGAGGGCGTGAGCAGTACTTC. Translated: CASSPPWVGGGREQYF.

This rearrangement joins TRBV12-3 or TRBV12-4 to TRBJ2-4; D not certain. This CDR3 region has 10 residues. Trimming took off 3 bases at V and 9 bases at J, with 3 bases between the two ends. CDR3: CASSFGIQYF. CDR3 nucleotides: TGTGCCAGCAGTTTTGGCATTCAGTACTTC.

A few counts support this clonotype. The CDR3 DNA reads TGTGCCAGCCAGGGCGGGCAGGGCATTGGCAATGAGCAGTTCTTC. It codes for CASQGGQGIGNEQFF. The chain couples TRBV7-3 to TRBJ2-1; tentatively, D is TRBD1 or TRBD2 (5 bases each). CDR1 is SGHTA, CDR2 FQGTGA, per germline. CDR3 length equals 15 residues. Trimming pared 8 bases from V and 6 bases from J, leaving 20 bases between. Looking up the rest from reference TRBV7-3 and TRBJ2-1 gives the full variable domain: GAGVSQTPSNKVTEKGKYVELRCDPISGHTALYWYRQSLGQGPEFLIYFQGTGAADDSGLPNDRFFAVRPEGSVSTLKIQRTERGDSAVYLCASQGGQGIGNEQFFGPGTRLTVL.

This clonotype was counted only a few times. J is TRBJ2-3 and V is TRBV18; 12 bases match TRBD2. The J segment lost 2 bases and the V segment lost 6 bases, leaving 12 bases of the junction unmatched. The CDR3 is 18 amino acids. Germline lookup yields CDR1 KGHSH and CDR2 LQKENI. This CDR3 is CASSPDARTSGNTDTQYF. DNA of the CDR3: TGTGCCAGCTCGCCAGATGCCCGGACTAGCGGGAACACAGATACGCAGTATTTT. The variable domain in full, completed from reference TRBV18 and TRBJ2-3, reads NAGVMQNPRHLVRRRGQEARLRCSPMKGHSHVYWYRQLPEEGLKFMVYLQKENIIDESGMPKERFSAEFPKEGPSILRIQQVVRGDSAAYFCASSPDARTSGNTDTQYFGPGTRLTVL.

This clonotype has more than one count but fewer than ten. The rearrangement uses TRBV27 and TRBJ2-7; 12 nucleotides agree with TRBD1. This CDR3 has 16 residues. Germline values: CDR1 MNHEY, CDR2 SMNVEV (reference sequence). The V segment lost 8 bases and the J segment 3 bases; nucleotides outside the gene matches: 11. DNA for the CDR3: TGTGCCAGCGTATTACAAGGGACAGGGGGCCGCTACGAGCAGTACTTC. This gives the protein CASVLQGTGGRYEQYF.

This clonotype came up many times. The chain joins TRBV7-6 to TRBJ2-4, with D perhaps TRBD2 (6 bases). This CDR3 spans 13 amino acids. Germline CDR1 SGHVS, CDR2 FNYEAQ. Trimming left V 2 bases short and J 9 bases short, with 11 bases between. The DNA for the CDR3 is TGTGCCAGCAGCTTATCCGACGGGGGCATTCAGTACTTC. The encoded protein is CASSLSDGGIQYF.

This clonotype was counted at least ten times. This rearrangement joins TRBV29-1 to TRBJ1-2; 8 nucleotides match TRBD1. The J segment lost 8 bases and the V segment lost 6 bases, leaving 11 bases of the junction unmatched. Germline-derived CDR1 and CDR2 are SQVTM and ANQGSEA. The CDR3 extends over 13 amino acids. The CDR3 spells CSVDRDGTGGYTF. The CDR3 DNA reads TGCAGCGTGGACAGGGATGGGACGGGAGGCTACACCTTC.

This clonotype was counted a few times. The chain joins TRBV12-3 or TRBV12-4 to TRBJ2-1; the D gene is possibly TRBD2 (6 bases). The CDR3 consists of 15 residues. The V end was cut by 5 bases, the J end by 4 bases, with 15 bases between. For the CDR3, the DNA is TGTGCCAGCAGTGAGGGACTCCCTACTTACAATGAGCAGTTCTTC. This encodes CASSEGLPTYNEQFF.

The chain joins TRBV4-3 to TRBJ2-1; TRBD2 matches at 8 bases. From germline, CDR1 is LGHNA and CDR2 YSLEER. Germline trimming cut 3 bases from V and 7 bases from J; bases unmatched to any gene: 17. There are 18 residues in the CDR3. The CDR3: CASSHPGLAARVDNEQFF. CDR3 bases: TGCGCCAGCAGCCATCCCGGACTAGCCGCCAGGGTAGATAATGAGCAGTTCTTC.

This clonotype was found a few times. CDR3 coding DNA: TGTGCCAGCAGCTTATCGGTTGCTAATGAAAAACTGTTTTTT. Residues: CASSLSVANEKLFF. The chain joins TRBV7-9 to TRBJ1-4; unclear D gene. Germline V gene lookup returns CDR1 SEHNR and CDR2 FQNEAQ (reference sequence). CDR3 length equals 14 residues. V was shortened by 2 bases and J by 3 bases, with 7 bases between the two germline ends. The full variable domain, in which reference TRBV7-9 and TRBJ1-4 provide the parts outside the CDR3, is DTGVSQNPRHKITKRGQNVTFRCDPISEHNRLYWYRQTLGQGPEFLTYFQNEAQLEKSRLLSDRFSAERPKGSFSTLEIQRTEQGDSAMYLCASSLSVANEKLFFGSGTQLSVL.

In this sample, this clonotype turned up a few times. The V call is TRBV3-1, the J call TRBJ2-3; no definite D call. This CDR3 is built from 15 residues. Trimming removed 0 bases at V and 2 bases at J, with 9 bases between. Germline V CDR1 and CDR2: LGHDT, YNNKEL (reference sequence). The CDR3 DNA follows: TGTGCCAGCAGCCAAGAATCAGGCCACACAGATACGCAGTATTTT. Amino acids: CASSQESGHTDTQYF.

The V call is TRBV20-1, the J call TRBJ2-2; 10 nucleotides align to TRBD2. Trimming took 5 bases from V and 3 from J; bases not matched to a gene: 9. The length of the CDR3 is 16 residues. CDR1 is DFQATT, CDR2 SNEGSKA, per germline (reference sequence). The CDR3 reads CSASGLAGEYTGELFF. The DNA for the CDR3 is TGCAGTGCTTCCGGGCTAGCGGGGGAATACACCGGGGAGCTGTTTTTT.

The V call is TRBV11-3, the J call TRBJ2-3; no firm D call. CDR3 length equals 15 residues. CDR1 is SGHNT and CDR2 is YENEEA in the germline V gene. The V end lost 1 base, the J end lost 4 bases, and 12 bases lay between the germline ends. CDR3 DNA: TGTGCCAGCAGCTTAGCGGGCTCCCTCCCAGATACGCAGTATTTT. Translated, it gives CASSLAGSLPDTQYF.

This clonotype appeared a few times. The gene calls are TRBV6-6 and TRBJ1-6; D ambiguous. Trimming removed 7 bases at V and 5 bases at J, with 12 bases between. This CDR3 comprises 14 residues. The germline V gene has CDR1 MNHNY and CDR2 SVGAGI (reference sequence). For the CDR3, the DNA is TGTGCCAGCAACCTGAGAACTAATAATTCACCCCTCCACTTT. This codes for CASNLRTNNSPLHF.

This clonotype was found a few times. V is TRBV7-2 and J is TRBJ1-2, with 11 bases identical to TRBD1. Per the germline V gene, CDR1 is SGHTA and CDR2 is FQGNSA. The CDR3 totals 15 residues. The V segment lost 5 bases and the J segment 4 bases; nucleotides outside the gene matches: 6. The CDR3 reads CASSGGTGGFYGYTF. CDR3 in DNA: TGTGCCAGCAGCGGGGGGACAGGGGGTTTCTATGGCTACACCTTC.

Note on this clonotype: Germline and junction disagree at one end, which may indicate a read error. The CDR3, as DNA: TGTGCCAGCAGCTTTGGAGATACGCAGTCTTTT. Its translation: CASSFGDTQSF. V usage is TRBV11-2 and J usage is TRBJ2-3; D remains ambiguous. CDR1 is SGHAT and CDR2 is FQNNGV in the germline V gene. The CDR3 loop spans 11 amino acids.

The rearrangement joins TRBV12-3 or TRBV12-4 to TRBJ2-3; D possibly corresponds to TRBD2 (6 bases). CDR3 length: 16 amino acids. Trimming shortened V by 5 bases and J by 0 bases, and 15 bases separated the two germline ends. The CDR3: CASSIGLGTSTDTQYF. DNA of the CDR3: TGTGCCAGCAGTATAGGACTCGGGACTAGCACAGATACGCAGTATTTT.